The text below deals with one T cell receptor (beta chain). These data are taken from a study of blood T cell repertoires in COVID-19. Study at large: Acute-phase and convalescent COVID-19 samples originated in the United States, Italy and Spain.

Per the authors' pipeline: Reference gene primer amplification gave estimated nucleated cell counts. Assay used: immunoSEQ multiplex PCR; TCRdb lists only in-frame clones, some missing. That table gives V, J and clone size, and the DNA gave D and trimming. There are a few hundred thousand clones in the sample; around 84% occur only once, and roughly 3.4% lies in the top ten. Germline CDR1 SQVTM, CDR2 ANQGSEA. CDR3 length: 14 amino acids. The V and J ends lost 0 bases and 7 bases respectively, with 14 bases between them. The rearrangement uses TRBV29-1 and TRBJ2-3; a weak D match, TRBD2 (6 bases). This clonotype originated in a woman between 18 and 30 years old with acute or convalescent COVID-19. Sequenced material: peripheral blood. This CDR3 is CSVEDPGEANTQYF. In DNA form, the CDR3 reads TGCAGCGTTGAAGATCCGGGGGAGGCGAATACGCAGTATTTT.